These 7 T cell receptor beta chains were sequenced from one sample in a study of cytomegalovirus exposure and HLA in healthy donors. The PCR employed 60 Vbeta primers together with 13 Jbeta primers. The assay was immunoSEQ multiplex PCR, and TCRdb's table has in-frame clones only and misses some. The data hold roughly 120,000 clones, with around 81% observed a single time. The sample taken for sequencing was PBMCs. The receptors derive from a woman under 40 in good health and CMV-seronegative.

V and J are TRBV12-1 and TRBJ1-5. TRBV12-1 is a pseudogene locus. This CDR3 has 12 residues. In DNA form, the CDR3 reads TGTGCCAGCAGCTTTGCGCGGAGGTCCCAGCATTTT. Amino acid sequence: CASSFARRSQHF.

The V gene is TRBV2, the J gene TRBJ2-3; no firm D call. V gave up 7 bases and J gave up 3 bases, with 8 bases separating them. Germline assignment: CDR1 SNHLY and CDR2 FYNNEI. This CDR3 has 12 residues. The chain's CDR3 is CASTEMTDTQYF. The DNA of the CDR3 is TGTGCCAGCACGGAGATGACAGATACGCAGTATTTT.

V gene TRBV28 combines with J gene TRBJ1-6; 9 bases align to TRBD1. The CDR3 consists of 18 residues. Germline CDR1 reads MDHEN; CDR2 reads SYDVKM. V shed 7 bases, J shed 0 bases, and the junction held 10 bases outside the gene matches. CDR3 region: CASTRDRVGSSYNSPLHF. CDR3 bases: TGTGCCAGCACCCGGGACAGGGTGGGAAGCTCCTATAATTCACCCCTCCACTTT.

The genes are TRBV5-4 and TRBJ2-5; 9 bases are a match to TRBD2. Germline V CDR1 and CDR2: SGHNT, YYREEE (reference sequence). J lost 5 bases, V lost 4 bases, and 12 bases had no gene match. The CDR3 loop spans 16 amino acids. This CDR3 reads CASSPGTSQSRETQYF. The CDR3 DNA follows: TGTGCCAGCAGCCCTGGGACTAGCCAAAGCCGGGAGACCCAGTACTTC.

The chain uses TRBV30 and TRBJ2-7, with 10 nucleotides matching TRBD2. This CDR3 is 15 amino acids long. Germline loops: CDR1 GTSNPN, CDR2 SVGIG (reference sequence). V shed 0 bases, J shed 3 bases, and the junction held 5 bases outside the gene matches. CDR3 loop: CAWSVYGLAVYEQYF. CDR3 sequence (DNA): TGTGCCTGGAGTGTATATGGACTAGCGGTCTACGAGCAGTACTTC.

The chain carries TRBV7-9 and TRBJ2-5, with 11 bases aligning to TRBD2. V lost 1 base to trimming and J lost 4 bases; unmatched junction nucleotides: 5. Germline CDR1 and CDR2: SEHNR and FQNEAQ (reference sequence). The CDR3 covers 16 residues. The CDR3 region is CASSLGGTSGGETQYF. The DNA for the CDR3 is TGTGCCAGCAGCTTAGGCGGAACTAGCGGGGGAGAGACCCAGTACTTC.

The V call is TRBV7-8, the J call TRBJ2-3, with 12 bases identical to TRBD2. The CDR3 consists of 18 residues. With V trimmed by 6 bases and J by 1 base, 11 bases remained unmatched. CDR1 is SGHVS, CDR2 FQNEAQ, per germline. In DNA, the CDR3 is TGTGCCAGCAGATACCTAGCGGGAGGGCCCTCGGGCACAGATACGCAGTATTTT. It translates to CASRYLAGGPSGTDTQYF.